This entry describes one T cell receptor (beta chain). Its antigen is still unknown. These data are taken from a study of glioma-infiltrating T cells after dendritic cell vaccination. Study-level points and caveats: Estimated pretreatment TIL content predicted outcome after dendritic cell vaccination.

The time point denotes: after dendritic cell vaccination, including at tumor progression/relapse. All glioblastoma patients lacked an isocitrate dehydrogenase mutation. TCRdb's table, derived via immunoSEQ multiplex PCR, lists solely in-frame clones and lacks some. The sample includes 90,000 to 95,000 clones, more than 80% seen only once; the top ten take approximately 2.1%. Trimming shortened V by 3 bases and J by 3 bases, and 3 bases separated the two germline ends. Looked up from germline, CDR1 is SNHLY and CDR2 is FYNNEI. CDR3 size: 11 residues. The chain couples TRBV2 to TRBJ2-7, with D unclear. The sequence was collected from a human donor with glioblastoma. The sample here was blood, taken after dendritic cell vaccination. This CDR3 reads CASSDSYEQYF. CDR3 DNA: TGTGCCAGCAGTGACAGCTACGAGCAGTACTTC. The variable domain in full, with the rest retrieved from reference TRBV2 and TRBJ2-7, is EPEVTQTPSHQVTQMGQEVILRCVPISNHLYFYWYRQILGQKVEFLVSFYNNEISEKSEIFDDQFSVERPDGSNFTLKIRSTKLEDSAMYFCASSDSYEQYFGPGTRLTVT.